This paragraph covers one T cell receptor beta chain sequence. Many counts were recorded for this clonotype. It lacks a known antigen. Within one base of it there is no much larger clone, and no base qualities were kept. The time point label here, explained by the study, means: longitudinal time-point 1 (baseline). Unsorted PBMC libraries were generated from 2 million PBMCs stored in RNAlater at -80 °C until RNA extraction. Peripheral blood was subjected to Ficoll-Hypaque density gradient centrifugation to isolate PBMCs, which were then cryopreserved in liquid nitrogen. cDNA synthesis used template-switch 5'RACE with a primer carrying a 10-nucleotide random unique molecular identifier tagging each TCR transcript. Each sequencing run produced over 190 million TCR-beta sequences covering 15-18 subjects. The RNeasy kit was used to extract total RNA. TCR-beta VDJ regions were amplified with primers for the TCR constant region and the 5'RACE anchor, using the KAPA Real-time Library Amplification kit. A first PCR added sample indexes and Illumina adaptors, after which a second PCR increased the library yield. The roughly 650 bp TCR product was size-selected on a 2% E-gel SizeSelection system after Ampure bead purification. Before pooling, library quality was assessed on a Bioanalyzer, concentration was determined with Qubit, and library quantification was performed with the Kapa Library Quantification kit. Paired-end 2 x 150 bp sequencing of the libraries was performed on an Illumina HiSeq 2500. To increase sequence diversity, about 25-31% phiX was spiked into each library pool. The authors' pipeline ran thus. The quality-filtered reads were processed with the UMI-based MiGEC pipeline, whose error correction step removed more than 75% of the raw TCR sequences. VDJ genes were aligned to IMGT germline references, and clonotypes were defined by unique CDR3 amino acid sequence plus V-J genes. VDJtools evaluated clonal expansion, Shannon diversity and CDR3 relatedness (CalcPairwiseDistances, ClusterSamples); CLCbio workbench built phylogenetic trees. Expanded clones were defined as having at least 8 unique UMIs, based on coefficient-of-variation modelling across technical triplicates. TCRdb trimmed the raw reads at Q25, called clones with MiXCR and kept productive beta chains. Each entry merges the rows of one CDR3 protein and shows their most common DNA and genes. These V and J calls derive from TCRdb rather than the authors' analysis. Here the sample has around 71,000 distinct CDR3 sequences; about 13% occur a single time. The ten largest clones represent 4.5% to 5.5% of the sample.

The sample originates from a study of neurological immune-mediated disorders (dated by TCRdb to 2018 to 2020). Turning to the overall study: Peripheral blood TCR-beta repertoires from patients with HTLV-I-associated myelopathy (HAM/TSP), patients with multiple sclerosis, and healthy controls were compared in the study using UMI-based sequencing. The cohort included approximately 70 subjects: roughly 14 with HAM/TSP, some 34 with multiple sclerosis, and some 20 healthy controls. Each longitudinal HAM/TSP and healthy donor was sampled at 3 time-points spaced at roughly 3-40 month intervals. The roughly 99 TCR-beta libraries covered PBMC samples along with longitudinal samples, technical triplicates, and paired sorted CD4+ and CD8+ T-cell subsets.

Overall results and qualifications from the work: Expanded clones from different subjects shared no identical CDR3 amino acid sequences, which suggests that TCR-beta repertoires were private in all groups. TCR clonal expansion was highest in HAM/TSP patients and lowest in MS patients, with MS patients falling below even healthy controls.

From its cysteine to its phenylalanine, the CDR3 spans 14 amino acids. Only the CDR3 DNA is retained, 42 bases long and in frame from the first base. CDR1 and CDR2, looked up from the germline V gene, are SNHLY and FYNNEI. The V and J ends are trimmed by 6 bases and 2 bases, leaving 13 bases between them. The specimen sequenced was PBMCs. The TCR sequence derives from a female donor with HTLV-1-associated myelopathy (HAM/TSP). The receptor chain draws on TRBV2 and TRBJ1-1, with TRBD1 perhaps the D gene, on 6 matching bases. The bases read TGTGCCAGCAGCGAGGACAGTTATAACACTGAAGCTTTCTTT. It encodes CASSEDSYNTEAFF.